This is a list of T cell receptor beta chains from one sample in a study of T cells after yellow fever vaccination. TCRdb called the 5' RACE reads again in MiXCR, with one record for every CDR3 protein. The profile covers about 69,000 distinct CDR3 sequences, with roughly 6% appearing a single time and roughly 2% taken by the ten largest. Source: CD4+ T cells sorted from PBMCs, taken roughly 15 days after the first yellow fever vaccination. The receptors here all came from a man aged 18 to 29 who received the YFV17D yellow fever vaccine. The CDR3 runs from the conserved cysteine through the conserved F or W. The D gene is left open where the match is weak. For some rows the clone size is stated as once, few or many, or as a class when expanded; others skip it.

v_call,clone_size,d_call,j_call,cdr3_nt,cdr3_aa
TRBV5-6,many,TRBD2,TRBJ2-7,TGTGCCAGCAGCTTGCCGAAAGGGCGGGGGATCTACGAGCAGTACTTC,CASSLPKGRGIYEQYF
TRBV29-1,many,-,TRBJ1-2,TGCAGCGCTGGGGGGGGCGCTACGGAGTACGGCTACACCTTC,CSAGGGATEYGYTF
TRBV29-1,many,-,TRBJ2-7,TGCAGCGTTGTAGCATGGGGTTGGGACGAGCAGTACTTC,CSVVAWGWDEQYF
TRBV7-2,many,TRBD2,TRBJ2-3,TGTGCCAGCAGCTTAGGCGCTAGCGGGGGGGTAGATACGCAGTATTTT,CASSLGASGGVDTQYF
TRBV29-1,many,-,TRBJ2-1,TGCAGCGTTGAAAAGACTGACTCCTACAATGAGCAGTTCTTC,CSVEKTDSYNEQFF
TRBV20-1,many,TRBD1,TRBJ2-7,TGCAGTGCCCTAACAGGGGGCGAGATGTACGAGCAGTACTTC,CSALTGGEMYEQYF
TRBV5-1,many,TRBD2,TRBJ2-5,TGCGCCAGCAGCTTGGTTATTAGCGGGGGCCCAGAGACCCAGTACTTC,CASSLVISGGPETQYF
TRBV3-1,many,TRBD2,TRBJ2-1,TGTGCCAGCAGCCCTGGGGGGGGGAGTCGACTCACTGAGCAGTTCTTC,CASSPGGGSRLTEQFF
TRBV5-1,many,-,TRBJ1-1,TGCGCCAGCAGCTTGTTTTCGGCGGACACTGAAGCTTTCTTT,CASSLFSADTEAFF
TRBV24-1,-,-,TRBJ2-5,TGTGCCACCAGTGATGCAGGGGAGGGTCGGGAGACCCAGTACTTC,CATSDAGEGRETQYF
TRBV20-1,many,-,TRBJ2-5,TGCAGTGCTAGACTTCTCCGGGGGGCTGGAGAGACCCAGTACTTC,CSARLLRGAGETQYF
TRBV5-1,many,-,TRBJ2-2,TGCGCCAGCAGCCTCAGGCGGCAGAACACCGGGGAGCTGTTTTTT,CASSLRRQNTGELFF
TRBV7-2,many,-,TRBJ2-3,TGTGCCAGCAGCCGTGGGGCAGGGGATACGCAGTATTTT,CASSRGAGDTQYF
TRBV4-3,many,-,TRBJ2-1,TGCGCCAGCAGCCAAGGTATTTACAATGAGCAGTTCTTC,CASSQGIYNEQFF
TRBV20-1,few,TRBD1,TRBJ1-2,TGCAGTGCCCGACAGGGGGCCGACTATGGCTACACCTTC,CSARQGADYGYTF
TRBV2,many,-,TRBJ2-1,TGTGCCAGCAGCCGAGAGGGACTAGGGGGCGGCGAGCAGTTCTTC,CASSREGLGGGEQFF
TRBV20-1,-,TRBD1,TRBJ2-4,TGCAGCAGGCAGGGGGTGGGAAACATTCAGTACTTC,CSRQGVGNIQYF
TRBV6-2/TRBV6-3,many,-,TRBJ2-2,TGTGCCAGCATTACTGGACTTCCGAACACCGGGGAGCTGTTTTTT,CASITGLPNTGELFF
TRBV6-5,many,-,TRBJ2-2,TGTGCCAGCACCACCTTGGGGGCGCCGAACACCGGGGAGCTGTTTTTT,CASTTLGAPNTGELFF
TRBV10-2,many,TRBD2,TRBJ2-1,TGCGCCAGCAGTTACGCTAGCGGGGACCTCTCCTACAATGAGCAGTTCTTC,CASSYASGDLSYNEQFF
TRBV3-1,many,TRBD1,TRBJ1-6,TGTGCCAGCAGCCAAGTTTACAGGGGGCGTTCACCCCTCCACTTT,CASSQVYRGRSPLHF
TRBV30,many,-,TRBJ1-6,TGTGCCTGGAGGGGTGGAGGTGCCAATTCACCCCTCCACTTT,CAWRGGGANSPLHF
TRBV5-1,many,-,TRBJ2-3,TGCGCCAGCAGCCGGGACCGAACATACACAGATACGCAGTATTTT,CASSRDRTYTDTQYF
TRBV5-1,many,TRBD1,TRBJ2-2,TGCGCCAGCGGTAGAACAGGGGGCTCGGTCGGGGAGCTGTTTTTT,CASGRTGGSVGELFF
TRBV5-6,many,TRBD2,TRBJ2-1,TGTGCCAGCAGCTTGTCGGGGGGGAGCTCCTACAATGAGCAGTTCTTC,CASSLSGGSSYNEQFF
TRBV20-1,many,TRBD1,TRBJ1-5,TGCAGTGCTGGACAGGCCAATCAGCCCCAGCATTTT,CSAGQANQPQHF
TRBV28,-,TRBD1,TRBJ1-6,TGTGCCGTCCCCTCCGGGACAGGGTATAATTCACCCCTCCACTTT,CAVPSGTGYNSPLHF
TRBV5-4,many,TRBD1,TRBJ1-2,TGTGCCAGCAGCTCTGGGACAGAAGATGGCTACACCTTC,CASSSGTEDGYTF
TRBV5-4,many,-,TRBJ2-2,TGTGCCAGCAGCCCCCCTGTAGCGGCGAACACCGGGGAGCTGTTTTTT,CASSPPVAANTGELFF
TRBV28,many,-,TRBJ2-1,TGTGCCAGCAGCCGCCCTTGGGGCCTCTACAATGAGCAGTTCTTC,CASSRPWGLYNEQFF
TRBV4-3,few,-,TRBJ1-6,TGCGCCAGCAGCCCCCTGGGAGACGAGTATAATTCACCCCTCCACTTT,CASSPLGDEYNSPLHF
TRBV5-4,many,-,TRBJ2-7,TGTGCCAGCAGCTTCCCAGAGTCCTACGAGCAGTACTTC,CASSFPESYEQYF
TRBV7-9,many,-,TRBJ2-5,TGTGCCAGCAGCTTAGCCTATCAAGAGACCCAGTACTTC,CASSLAYQETQYF
TRBV5-1,many,-,TRBJ2-3,TGCGCCAGCAGCTTGGGTACCGGGCGCACAGATACGCAGTATTTT,CASSLGTGRTDTQYF
TRBV19,many,TRBD2,TRBJ2-1,TGTGCCAGTAGTACCCGGCTAGCGGGGAATGAGCAGTTCTTC,CASSTRLAGNEQFF
TRBV25-1,once,-,TRBJ2-5,TGTGCCAGCAGTGCTAAGCAGACCCAGTACTTC,CASSAKQTQYF
TRBV20-1,many,-,TRBJ2-3,TGCAGTGCTAGAGGGGGACTTAAAGATACGCAGTATTTT,CSARGGLKDTQYF
TRBV5-6,many,TRBD1,TRBJ2-3,TGTGCCAGCAGCTTGCTGGGAAACAGGGGTGGCACAGATACGCAGTATTTT,CASSLLGNRGGTDTQYF